This entry is about one T cell receptor (beta chain). The data originate from a study of blood T cell repertoires in COVID-19. Study in general: The United States, Italy and Spain provided the acute and convalescent COVID-19 samples. In each case, the material was cDNA or gDNA derived from T cells, B-cell-depleted T cells, or PBMCs.

Germline assignment: CDR1 SGHVS and CDR2 FQNEAQ. CDR3 length equals 15 residues. J gave up 11 bases and V 5 bases, and 14 bases lay outside the gene matches. Per the study methods: Quantification of nucleated cells was approximated via reference gene primer amplification. The method was immunoSEQ multiplex PCR; TCRdb's version includes in-frame clones alone and lacks a portion of them. Clonal size and the V and J genes are those of that table, whereas D and trimming came from the DNA. The sample has around 320,000 clones; 88% are singletons. The V call is TRBV7-8, the J call TRBJ2-1; 8 positions match TRBD2. The sample was peripheral blood. This TCR was sampled from a woman in her 30s who had recovered from COVID-19. CDR3 residues: CASSHQGLGGPKQFF. The CDR3, as DNA: TGTGCCAGCAGCCACCAGGGACTAGGGGGTCCCAAGCAGTTCTTC.